This T cell receptor beta chain was recorded in a study of cytomegalovirus exposure and HLA in healthy donors. Findings and caveats of the study: Per a prior analysis, the majority of TCR beta V segments were productive roughly 90% or roughly 30% of the time.

CDR3 length equals 16 residues. Germline assignment: CDR1 MDHEN and CDR2 SYDVKM. Trimming removed 6 bases from V and 4 bases from J; junction bases left unmatched: 13. PCR amplification relied on 60 Vbeta primers (plus 13 Jbeta primers). Produced via immunoSEQ multiplex PCR; TCRdb's table is partial and in-frame only. The repertoire consists of around 140,000 clones, with 82% occurring once and the leading ten covering around 2.6%. Comments on this clone: As yet, its antigen is unknown.

This clonotype was obtained from a male donor in good health and CMV-seronegative. Sequenced material: PBMCs. The chain recombines TRBV28 with TRBJ1-2; 8 positions agree with TRBD1. The CDR3 region is CASSPRTGSITYGYTF. The CDR3 DNA is TGTGCCAGCAGCCCTAGGACAGGGAGTATCACCTATGGCTACACCTTC.